This TCR beta chain was sequenced in a study of T-cell memory formation after mild COVID-19. Study results and limitations: There was no confirmation that second-wave clones peaking on day 37 were SARS-CoV-2 specific.

Each CDR3 protein is one row after TCRdb ran MiXCR on the 5' RACE reads. This repertoire shows roughly 580,000 distinct CDR3 sequences, roughly 18% found once; its top ten account for 12%. In regard to this clonotype: The target antigen is unknown.

The CDR3 sequence is 13 residues long. Germline V gene sequence: CDR1 KGHDR, CDR2 SFDVKD. V lost 9 bases to trimming and J lost 5 bases, with 15 bases between them. This clonotype originated in an adult woman who had mild COVID-19 (a few samples of this study predate the infection). Cell type and time point are not known. The sequenced sample consisted of PBMCs or a T cell subset sorted from them (not recorded which). The chain couples TRBV24-1 to TRBJ1-1; D remains unclear. CDR3 nucleotide sequence: TGTGCCACCTCTCGCGGGCCAGGAACTGAAGCTTTCTTT. It specifies CATSRGPGTEAFF.